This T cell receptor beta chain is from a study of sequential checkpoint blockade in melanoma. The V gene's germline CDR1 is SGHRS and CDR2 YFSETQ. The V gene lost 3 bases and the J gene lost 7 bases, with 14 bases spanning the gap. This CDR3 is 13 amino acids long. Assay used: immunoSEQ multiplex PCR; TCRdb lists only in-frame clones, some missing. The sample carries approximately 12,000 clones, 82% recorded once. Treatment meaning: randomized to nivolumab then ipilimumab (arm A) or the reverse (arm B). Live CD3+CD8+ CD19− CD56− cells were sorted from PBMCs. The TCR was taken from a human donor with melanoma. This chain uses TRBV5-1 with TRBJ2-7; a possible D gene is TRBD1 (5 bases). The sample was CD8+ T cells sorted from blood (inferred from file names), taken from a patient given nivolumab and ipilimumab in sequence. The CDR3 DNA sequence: TGCGCCAGCAGCTATAATCTGGGGCTGGAGCAGTACTTC. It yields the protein CASSYNLGLEQYF.